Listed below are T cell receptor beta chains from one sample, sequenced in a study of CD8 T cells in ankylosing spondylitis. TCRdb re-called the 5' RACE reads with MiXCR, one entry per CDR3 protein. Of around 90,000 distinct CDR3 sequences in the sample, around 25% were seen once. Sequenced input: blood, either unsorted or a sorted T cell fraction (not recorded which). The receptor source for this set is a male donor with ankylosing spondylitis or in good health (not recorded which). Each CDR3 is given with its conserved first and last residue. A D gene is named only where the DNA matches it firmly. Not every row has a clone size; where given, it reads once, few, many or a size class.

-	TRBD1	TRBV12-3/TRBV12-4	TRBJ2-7	CASSGTGWSEQYF	TGTGCCAGCAGTGGGACAGGGTGGTCCGAGCAGTACTTC
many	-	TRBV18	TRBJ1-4	CASSARAPDLFF	TGTGCCAGCTCAGCACGGGCCCCGGATCTGTTTTTT
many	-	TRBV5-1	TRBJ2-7	CASSYRLGDPPYEQYF	TGCGCCAGCAGCTATCGTTTGGGAGACCCTCCCTACGAGCAGTACTTC
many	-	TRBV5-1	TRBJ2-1	CASSPQTGMNEQFF	TGCGCCAGCAGCCCCCAGACGGGTATGAATGAGCAGTTCTTC
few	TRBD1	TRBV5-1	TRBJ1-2	CASSWDRRYGYTF	TGCGCCAGCAGCTGGGACAGACGATATGGCTACACCTTC
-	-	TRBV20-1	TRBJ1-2	CSARDRGGALNYGYTF	TGCAGTGCTAGAGATCGGGGGGGGGCCCTTAACTATGGCTACACCTTC
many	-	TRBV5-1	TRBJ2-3	CASSIQKPSTDTQYF	TGCGCCAGCAGCATACAGAAGCCCAGCACAGATACGCAGTATTTT
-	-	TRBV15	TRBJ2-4	CATSREAAYPQNIQYF	TGTGCCACCAGCAGAGAGGCAGCTTATCCTCAAAACATTCAGTACTTC
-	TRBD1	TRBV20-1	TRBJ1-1	CSARLGDRLNTEAFF	TGCAGTGCTAGGTTGGGGGACAGATTGAACACTGAAGCTTTCTTT
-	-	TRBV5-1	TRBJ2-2	CASCLPPGELFF	TGCGCCAGCTGCCTACCCCCCGGGGAGCTGTTTTTT
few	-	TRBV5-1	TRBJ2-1	CASQPANYNEQFF	TGCGCCAGCCAACCCGCCAACTACAATGAGCAGTTCTTC
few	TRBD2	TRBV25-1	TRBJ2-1	CASRGTSGPYNEQFF	TGTGCCAGCAGGGGGACTAGCGGACCCTACAATGAGCAGTTCTTC
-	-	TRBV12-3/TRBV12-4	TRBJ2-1	CASSSSYFDEQFF	TGTGCCAGCAGTTCCTCTTACTTCGATGAGCAGTTCTTC
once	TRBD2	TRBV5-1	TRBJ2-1	CASSLSLAGLDEQFF	TGCGCCAGCAGCTTGAGCCTAGCGGGACTAGATGAGCAGTTCTTC
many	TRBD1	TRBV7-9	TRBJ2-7	CASSGTGGKVYEQYF	TGTGCCAGCAGCGGGACAGGGGGTAAGGTGTACGAGCAGTACTTC
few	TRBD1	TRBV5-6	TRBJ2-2	CASSLVWIPGQDNYGELFF	TGTGCCAGCAGCTTGGTCTGGATCCCGGGACAGGACAACTACGGGGAGCTGTTTTTT